The 26 T cell receptor beta chains in this list originate from one sample, sequenced in a study of CD4 T cell repertoires in COVID-19. No culture step preceded sequencing of the ex vivo isolated memory T cells. Here immunoSEQ multiplex PCR was the method, and the copy in TCRdb shows in-frame clones only, minus some. Here the sample spans under 30,000 clones, approximately 93% being singletons. The sample here was circulating follicular helper CD4+ T cells (cTfh) from blood, taken before the COVID-19 pandemic. These receptors all come from a human donor who had COVID-19.

V and J are TRBV19 and TRBJ1-3; D not resolved. Trimming shortened V by 5 bases and J by 7 bases, and 9 bases separated the two germline ends. The CDR3 spans 12 residues. Germline loops: CDR1 LNHDA, CDR2 SQIVND (reference sequence). The CDR3 region has the DNA TGTGCCAGTAGTCCAGTCGGGAACACCATATATTTT. Translation: CASSPVGNTIYF.

CDR3 region: CASSLGLTSGAYNEQFF. CDR3 bases: TGCGCCAGCAGCTTGGGCCTCACTAGCGGGGCCTACAATGAGCAGTTCTTC. This sequence joins TRBV5-1 and TRBJ2-1; 10 positions agree with TRBD2. Germline trimming cut 0 bases from V and 2 bases from J; bases unmatched to any gene: 5. From germline, CDR1 is SGHRS and CDR2 YFSETQ. This CDR3 region has 17 residues.

The genes are TRBV2 and TRBJ2-3; TRBD1 aligns across 9 bases. Germline-derived CDR1 and CDR2 are SNHLY and FYNNEI. The CDR3 covers 15 residues. V shed 4 bases and J 6 bases; nucleotides not matched to a gene: 8. CDR3 in amino acids: CASSALGQGTDTQYF. The CDR3 coding sequence is TGTGCCAGCAGTGCGTTAGGACAGGGGACGGATACGCAGTATTTT.

This chain uses TRBV5-8 with TRBJ1-4; 9 bases match TRBD1. The CDR3 covers 15 residues. CDR1 is SGHTS, CDR2 YDEGEE, per germline. The junction had 6 bases not matched to a gene; V was cut back by 4 bases and J by 5 bases. The CDR3 DNA reads TGTGCCAGCAGCCCCGGGACAGGGTCGAATGAAAAACTGTTTTTT. This encodes CASSPGTGSNEKLFF.

The V and J genes are TRBV7-9 and TRBJ1-5; D perhaps matches TRBD1 (5 bases). Trimming shortened V by 5 bases and J by 3 bases, and 20 bases separated the two germline ends. Per the germline V gene, CDR1 is SEHNR and CDR2 is FQNEAQ (reference sequence). This CDR3 has 17 amino acids. The CDR3: CASSKYTGWGLNQPQHF. The CDR3 region has the DNA TGTGCCAGCAGCAAATATACAGGTTGGGGCCTCAATCAGCCCCAGCATTTT.

The chain employs TRBV7-2 and TRBJ2-1, with TRBD2 identical over 9 bases. This CDR3 is 16 amino acids long. Losses at the gene ends were 4 bases for V and 5 bases for J; bases not matched to a gene: 9. The germline V gene has CDR1 SGHTA and CDR2 FQGNSA. The chain's CDR3 is CASSSTVSGGHNEQFF. For the CDR3, the DNA is TGTGCCAGCAGCTCCACCGTTAGCGGGGGACACAATGAGCAGTTCTTC.

The chain employs TRBV7-3 and TRBJ1-2; D is perhaps TRBD1 (5 bases). The CDR3 contains 15 residues. The V end was cut by 5 bases, the J end by 4 bases, with 17 bases between. CDR1 is SGHTA, CDR2 FQGTGA, per germline. Here the CDR3 DNA reads TGTGCCAGCAGCCCCACTGGGGGGATGAGCTATGGCTACACCTTC. Its translation is CASSPTGGMSYGYTF.

This chain joins TRBV7-9 and TRBJ1-4; maybe TRBD1 (5 bases). Germline lookup yields CDR1 SEHNR and CDR2 FQNEAQ (reference sequence). This CDR3 region has 16 residues. Trimming shortened V by 0 bases and J by 8 bases, and 16 bases separated the two germline ends. The CDR3 loop is CASSLAGGGGREKLFF. Here the CDR3 DNA reads TGTGCCAGCAGCTTAGCCGGGGGAGGAGGAAGAGAAAAACTGTTTTTT.

CDR3 region: CASSLAGGPYNEQFF. CDR3 DNA sequence: TGTGCCAGCAGCTTAGCGGGAGGTCCCTACAATGAGCAGTTCTTC. The chain links TRBV7-2 to TRBJ2-1, with TRBD2 as a possible D gene (6 bases). Germline CDR1 SGHTA, CDR2 FQGNSA. The ends were cut back, 0 bases at V and 2 bases at J, with 8 bases in the middle. The CDR3 covers 15 residues.

The J gene is TRBJ2-7, the V gene TRBV5-1; unclear D gene. Trimming pared 4 bases from V and 7 bases from J, leaving 9 bases between. The CDR3 covers 11 residues. CDR1 is SGHRS, CDR2 YFSETQ, per germline. CDR3 amino acids: CASSLDKEQYF. The DNA of the CDR3 is TGCGCCAGCAGCCTCGACAAGGAGCAGTACTTC.

The count of this clone is one. The chain employs TRBV29-1 and TRBJ2-1; 7 nucleotides agree with TRBD1. Germline lookup yields CDR1 SQVTM and CDR2 ANQGSEA. The CDR3 is 15 residues long. Trimming removed 7 bases from V and 5 bases from J; junction bases left unmatched: 14. CDR3 loop: CSGTASPTGNNEQFF. The CDR3 coding sequence is TGCAGCGGTACAGCGAGCCCGACAGGGAACAATGAGCAGTTCTTC.

The chain has TRBV7-6 and TRBJ2-1; 8 bases agree with TRBD2. With V trimmed by 3 bases and J by 9 bases, 7 bases remained unmatched. Germline V gives CDR1 SGHVS, CDR2 FNYEAQ. The CDR3 length is 14 residues. CDR3 sequence reads: CASSFPGTRTEQFF. The CDR3 DNA reads TGTGCCAGCAGCTTTCCCGGGACTAGGACTGAGCAGTTCTTC.

This clone occurred once. The gene calls are TRBV11-3 and TRBJ2-3, with 8 bases aligning to TRBD2. V was clipped by 0 bases and J by 4 bases; unmatched bases: 9. The CDR3 length is 17 residues. Per the germline V gene, CDR1 is SGHNT and CDR2 is YENEEA. The CDR3 sequence: CASSLDYAGRASDTQYF. The CDR3 nucleotides are TGTGCCAGCAGCTTAGACTATGCCGGGAGGGCGTCAGATACGCAGTATTTT.

Comments on this clone: The junction and the germline gene differ at one end; a read error may be behind it. The V gene is TRBV7-2, the J gene TRBJ2-5, with TRBD1 matching over 10 bases. The germline V gene encodes CDR1 SGHTA and CDR2 FQGNSA. The CDR3 is made up of 16 amino acids. The CDR3, as DNA: TGTGCCAGCAGTTTAGGTTTGGACAGGGGGAAAGAGACCCAGTACTTC. Translating it yields CASSLGLDRGKETQYF.

The chain joins TRBV11-3 to TRBJ2-7; 7 bases fit TRBD1. The CDR3 totals 15 residues. With V trimmed by 5 bases and J by 0 bases, 7 bases remained unmatched. The V gene's germline CDR1 is SGHNT and CDR2 YENEEA. CDR3 nucleotides: TGTGCCAGCAGCCTCGGGACAGCTTCCTCCTACGAGCAGTACTTC. Residues: CASSLGTASSYEQYF.

J is TRBJ2-3 and V is TRBV5-4; D unresolved. The CDR3 has 16 residues. Germline lookup yields CDR1 SGHNT and CDR2 YYREEE (reference sequence). V lost 4 bases and J lost 3, with 18 bases in between. DNA for the CDR3: TGTGCCAGCAGCCTCCTTATTGGCCAGGAAACAGATACGCAGTATTTT. Its translation is CASSLLIGQETDTQYF. Full variable domain (rest looked up from reference TRBV5-4 and TRBJ2-3): ETGVTQSPTHLIKTRGQQVTLRCSSQSGHNTVSWYQQALGQGPQFIFQYYREEENGRGNFPPRFSGLQFPNYSSELNVNALELDDSALYLCASSLLIGQETDTQYFGPGTRLTVL.

The chain joins TRBV27 to TRBJ1-2, with 7 bases aligning to TRBD1. The germline V gene has CDR1 MNHEY and CDR2 SMNVEV (reference sequence). The CDR3 is made up of 18 amino acids. V gave up 8 bases and J gave up 7 bases; unmatched junction bases: 25. The CDR3 region has the DNA TGTGCCAGCGCCCGGGCTCTGCTCCAACGACAGGGTCCGACTGGCTACACCTTC. Translating gives CASARALLQRQGPTGYTF.

The rearrangement links TRBV6-5 to TRBJ1-6; maybe TRBD1 (5 bases). CDR1 is MNHEY and CDR2 is SVGAGI in the germline V gene. With 0 bases removed from V and 11 bases from J, the gap between germline ends came to 11 bases. CDR3 size: 14 residues. The CDR3 is CASSYSAGKPPLHF. CDR3 coding DNA: TGTGCCAGCAGTTACTCTGCAGGGAAGCCACCCCTCCACTTT.

This chain uses TRBV2 with TRBJ1-5, with a weak D call TRBD1 (5 bases). The germline CDR1 and CDR2 sequences are SNHLY and FYNNEI. V was shortened by 3 bases and J by 2 bases, with 11 bases between the two germline ends. This CDR3 comprises 15 residues. Here the CDR3 DNA reads TGTGCCAGCAGTGACAGGGAAATAGGCAATCAGCCCCAGCATTTT. This translates into CASSDREIGNQPQHF.

The chain has TRBV5-1 and TRBJ2-5; weak D call: TRBD1 (7 bases). From germline, CDR1 is SGHRS and CDR2 YFSETQ. The CDR3 consists of 14 residues. Trimming pared 4 bases from V and 1 base from J, leaving 11 bases between. As DNA, the CDR3 is TGCGCCAGCAGCGGCGGGACAGTCCAAGAGACCCAGTACTTC. This gives the protein CASSGGTVQETQYF.

The chain has TRBV7-2 and TRBJ2-2; TRBD2 agrees at 7 bases. The germline V gene has CDR1 SGHTA and CDR2 FQGNSA. The trim removed 5 bases at V and 10 bases at J, leaving 7 bases unmatched. The CDR3 covers 13 residues. CDR3 residues: CASSRGGLVELFF. The CDR3 DNA reads TGTGCCAGCAGCCGCGGGGGATTAGTGGAGCTGTTTTTT.

This rearrangement joins TRBV18 to TRBJ2-2; D possibly corresponds to TRBD2 (5 bases). The CDR3 contains 13 residues. V shed 3 bases and J shed 3 bases, with 5 bases lying between them. CDR1 is KGHSH, CDR2 LQKENI, per germline. CDR3 nucleotides: TGTGCCAGCTCACCGGAGGACACCGGGGAGCTGTTTTTT. Translated, it gives CASSPEDTGELFF.

The chain has TRBV6-1 and TRBJ1-5, with 7 bases aligning to TRBD1. Germline values: CDR1 MNHNS, CDR2 SASEGT. Trimming took 1 base from V and 6 from J; bases not matched to a gene: 9. The length of the CDR3 is 16 residues. The CDR3 nucleotides read TGTGCCAGCAGTGAAGGAGGCAGGGGGTATGGTCAGCCCCAGCATTTT. This codes for CASSEGGRGYGQPQHF.

The gene calls are TRBV5-5 and TRBJ1-2; D may be TRBD1 (5 bases). The V end lost 4 bases, the J end lost 9 bases, and 16 bases lay between the germline ends. The CDR3 covers 13 residues. CDR1 is SGHKS and CDR2 is YYEKEE in the germline V gene (reference sequence). The CDR3 DNA follows: TGTGCCAGCAGCATAGACGGGGGATCTAGCTACACCTTC. Translation gives CASSIDGGSSYTF.

On this clone itself: The same CDR3 can be traced to other DNA sequences in this sample. The V gene is TRBV30, the J gene TRBJ1-1; possible D gene TRBD1, 5 bases. Trimming shortened V by 5 bases and J by 1 base, and 11 bases separated the two germline ends. The CDR3 runs 13 residues. The V gene's germline CDR1 is GTSNPN and CDR2 SVGIG (reference sequence). The CDR3: CAWEGAPNTEAFF. CDR3 sequence (DNA): TGTGCCTGGGAAGGGGCCCCGAACACTGAAGCTTTCTTT.

This clone is a singleton in its sample. The V and J genes are TRBV5-1 and TRBJ1-1; D ambiguous. Germline-derived CDR1 and CDR2 are SGHRS and YFSETQ. CDR3 length: 12 residues. V lost 1 base and J lost 8, with 9 bases in between. The CDR3 spells CASSLSGMEAFF. CDR3 sequence (DNA): TGCGCCAGCAGCTTGTCGGGAATGGAAGCTTTCTTT.